The 26 T cell receptor beta chains reported below all come from one sample, sequenced in a study of blood T cell repertoires in COVID-19. Produced via immunoSEQ multiplex PCR; TCRdb's table is partial and in-frame only. The sample contains just over 95,000 clones, about nine tenths of which appear only once. The sequenced sample consisted of peripheral blood. These receptors were obtained from a man in his sixties with acute or convalescent COVID-19.

The chain combines TRBV6-5 with TRBJ1-2; TRBD1 matches at 9 bases. The CDR3 totals 16 residues. Germline trimming cut 1 base from V and 2 bases from J; bases unmatched to any gene: 5. Germline CDR1 and CDR2: MNHEY and SVGAGI. CDR3 residues: CASSYFIGQGNYGYTF. The CDR3 DNA sequence: TGTGCCAGCAGTTACTTTATAGGACAGGGGAACTATGGCTACACCTTC.

The J gene is TRBJ2-1, the V gene TRBV28; weak D call: TRBD1 (6 bases). The germline gives CDR1 MDHEN, CDR2 SYDVKM. The V and J ends lost 9 bases and 11 bases respectively, with 20 bases between them. The CDR3 is made up of 13 amino acids. The CDR3, as DNA: TGTGCCAGTAGCACAGGTGGGACACGGAAGCAGTTCTTC. Protein sequence: CASSTGGTRKQFF.

CDR3 loop: CASSQSHSMGLFFGELFF. In DNA, the CDR3 is TGCGCCAGCAGTCAATCGCATTCCATGGGCCTTTTTTTCGGGGAGCTGTTTTTT. The chain joins TRBV23-1 to TRBJ2-2; D unclear. TRBV23-1 is identified as an open reading frame with a role that is uncertain. Trimming stripped 0 bases from V and 7 bases from J, with 21 bases between. This CDR3 contains 18 residues.

The chain has TRBV5-6 and TRBJ1-1; 10 bases fit TRBD1. V lost 5 bases and J lost 6; bases outside the gene matches: 10. Germline V gene sequence: CDR1 SGHDT, CDR2 YYEEEE. This CDR3 contains 15 residues. The CDR3 here is CASRSRDRGNPEAFF. The CDR3 coding sequence is TGTGCCAGCAGATCCCGGGACAGGGGTAACCCTGAAGCTTTCTTT.

A word on this clone: This same CDR3 is encoded by further DNA sequences in the sample. The V and J genes are TRBV6-1 and TRBJ1-4; D possibly corresponds to TRBD1 (6 bases). V lost 2 bases to trimming and J lost 7 bases, with 14 bases between them. Germline V gives CDR1 MNHNS, CDR2 SASEGT. CDR3 length: 15 residues. CDR3 sequence (DNA): TGTGCCAGCAGTGAAAGGCAGGGGTTGTTTGAAAAACTGTTTTTT. As protein: CASSERQGLFEKLFF.

The table lists this clone with a few counts. The chain combines TRBV4-1 with TRBJ1-1; no reliable D call. The V end was cut by 4 bases, the J end by 3 bases, with 15 bases between. Germline CDR1 reads MGHRA; CDR2 reads YSYEKL. CDR3 length: 15 amino acids. The CDR3 protein is CASSPQYGSYTEAFF. The CDR3 DNA reads as TGCGCCAGCAGCCCCCAATACGGGAGTTACACTGAAGCTTTCTTT.

V is TRBV4-1 and J is TRBJ1-4; 8 nucleotides line up with TRBD1. Germline CDR1 reads MGHRA; CDR2 reads YSYEKL. The V segment lost 9 bases and the J segment 2 bases; nucleotides outside the gene matches: 8. This CDR3 contains 15 residues. CDR3: CASSTGGTTNEKLFF. Written as DNA, the CDR3 is TGCGCCAGTTCCACAGGGGGAACTACTAATGAAAAACTGTTTTTT.

This chain uses TRBV5-6 with TRBJ1-1; 11 positions agree with TRBD1. Trimming cost V 5 bases and J 4 bases; bases outside gene matches: 7. This CDR3 region has 15 residues. The germline V gene encodes CDR1 SGHDT and CDR2 YYEEEE. CDR3 nucleotide sequence: TGTGCCAGCAGGACCGGGACAGGGGGGTTCACTGAAGCTTTCTTT. Amino acids: CASRTGTGGFTEAFF.

The chain couples TRBV19 to TRBJ1-1, with TRBD1 as a possible D gene (5 bases). The CDR3 has 14 residues. Germline assignment: CDR1 LNHDA and CDR2 SQIVND (reference sequence). V lost 7 bases and J lost 0, with 12 bases in between. CDR3 DNA: TGTGCCAGTAAAGGGACTTACCTGAACACTGAAGCTTTCTTT. This sequence encodes CASKGTYLNTEAFF.

V and J are TRBV30 and TRBJ1-4, with D tentatively TRBD1 (5 bases). V lost 6 bases, J lost 7 bases, and 30 bases lay in between. Germline V gene sequence: CDR1 GTSNPN, CDR2 SVGIG (reference sequence). The CDR3 is 18 amino acids. CDR3 in amino acids: CACTQHFPGFSHGEKLFF. The CDR3 bases are TGTGCCTGTACGCAGCATTTTCCAGGGTTTTCTCATGGTGAAAAACTGTTTTTT.

The chain uses TRBV29-1 and TRBJ2-7; 12 bases line up with TRBD2. V lost 6 bases to trimming and J lost 7 bases; unmatched junction nucleotides: 7. The CDR3 is 13 amino acids. The germline V gene has CDR1 SQVTM and CDR2 ANQGSEA. The CDR3 bases are TGCAGCGTCGGAGCCGGGACTAGCGGGGAGCAGTACTTC. Residues: CSVGAGTSGEQYF.

The rearrangement joins TRBV7-5 to TRBJ2-7; TRBD2 reflects the table's D call only, with no check against the DNA. TRBV7-5 represents a pseudogene. This CDR3 spans 14 amino acids. The CDR3 nucleotides read TGTGTCAGAAGCCTCCGGGGGGGCTCCCACGAGCAGTACGTC. Amino acids: CVRSLRGGSHEQYV.

The V call is TRBV27, the J call TRBJ1-2; D is possibly TRBD1 (6 bases). The CDR3 spans 13 residues. Trimming took off 5 bases at V and 4 bases at J, with 11 bases between the two ends. Looked up from germline, CDR1 is MNHEY and CDR2 is SMNVEV (reference sequence). The CDR3 DNA follows: TGTGCCAGCAGTCCCCGGGACATCTATGGCTACACCTTC. This gives the protein CASSPRDIYGYTF.

J is TRBJ2-1 and V is TRBV10-1; D call uncertain. V was pared by 7 bases and J by 6 bases, with 7 bases between. Germline assignment: CDR1 WNHNN and CDR2 SYGVQD (reference sequence). CDR3 length: 11 amino acids. For the CDR3, the DNA is TGCGCCAGCACCGCGGTCAATGAGCAGTTCTTC. Translation gives CASTAVNEQFF.

The chain is built from TRBV21-1 and TRBJ1-2; TRBD1 is the table's D call and was not checked against the DNA. TRBV21-1 is flagged as a pseudogene. The CDR3 extends over 14 amino acids. CDR3 region: CASSKTGGGAGYTF. In DNA, the CDR3 is TGTGCCAGCAGCAAAACAGGGGGCGGAGCTGGCTACACCTTC.

The chain recombines TRBV5-1 with TRBJ1-3; TRBD1 matches 8 bases. The CDR3 sequence is 15 residues long. V was pared by 0 bases and J by 4 bases, with 3 bases of the junction left unmatched. CDR1 and CDR2 from the germline V gene are SGHRS and YFSETQ. The CDR3 nucleotides are TGCGCCAGCAGCTTGGAGGGACAGGCAGGAAACACCATATATTTT. Translated, it gives CASSLEGQAGNTIYF.

This chain uses TRBV6-6 with TRBJ2-7; possible D gene TRBD1, 5 bases. V was shortened by 0 bases and J by 0 bases, with 9 bases between the two germline ends. The CDR3 spans 15 residues. Germline values: CDR1 MNHNY, CDR2 SVGAGI (reference sequence). The CDR3, as DNA: TGTGCCAGCAGTTACTCCCAGGGAAGCTCCTACGAGCAGTACGTC. Its protein is CASSYSQGSSYEQYV.

The chain employs TRBV7-9 and TRBJ1-6, with TRBD1 identical over 7 bases. V gave up 1 base and J gave up 4 bases; unmatched junction bases: 7. The CDR3 loop spans 17 amino acids. The V gene's germline CDR1 is SEHNR and CDR2 FQNEAQ (reference sequence). CDR3 region: CASSLGTQGDYNSPLHF. The CDR3, as DNA: TGTGCCAGCAGCTTAGGGACCCAGGGGGATTATAATTCACCCCTCCACTTT.

The gene calls are TRBV19 and TRBJ2-6, with D possibly TRBD1 on 6 matching bases. CDR1 and CDR2 (germline): LNHDA, SQIVND (reference sequence). Trimming took 8 bases from V and 1 from J, leaving 12 bases between them. The CDR3 length is 15 residues. CDR3 protein: CASRAQGSGANVLTF. The CDR3 DNA sequence: TGTGCCAGTCGTGCCCAGGGGTCTGGGGCCAACGTCCTGACTTTC. Combining the CDR3 with reference TRBV19 and TRBJ2-6 gives the whole variable domain DGGITQSPKYLFRKEGQNVTLSCEQNLNHDAMYWYRQDPGQGLRLIYYSQIVNDFQKGDIAEGYSVSREKKESFPLTVTSAQKNPTAFYLCASRAQGSGANVLTFGAGSRLTVL.

J is TRBJ2-7 and V is TRBV5-1; no firm D call. Per germline, CDR1 SGHRS and CDR2 YFSETQ. This CDR3 comprises 15 residues. Trimming cost V 0 bases and J 0 bases, with 10 bases left between them. The CDR3 spells CASSLGAESSYEQYV. CDR3 coding DNA: TGCGCCAGCAGCTTGGGGGCAGAGAGCTCCTACGAGCAGTACGTC.

This chain connects TRBV19 to TRBJ1-3; D gene unclear. The V gene lost 1 base and the J gene lost 0 bases, with 7 bases spanning the gap. Germline V gene lookup returns CDR1 LNHDA and CDR2 SQIVND (reference sequence). The CDR3 totals 15 residues. Here the CDR3 reads CASSIGPFSGNTIYF. CDR3 bases: TGTGCCAGTAGTATAGGTCCATTCTCTGGAAACACCATATATTTT.

This clone has only a few counts. Other DNA sequences in the same sample also yield this CDR3. V usage is TRBV7-9 and J usage is TRBJ2-5; 11 bases fit TRBD2. CDR3 length: 15 residues. V shed 4 bases and J 2 bases; nucleotides not matched to a gene: 3. The V gene's germline CDR1 is SEHNR and CDR2 FQNEAQ (reference sequence). Here the CDR3 reads CASSSLAGGQETQYF. The CDR3 nucleotides are TGTGCCAGCAGCTCGCTAGCGGGGGGACAAGAGACCCAGTACTTC.

This clone was counted between two and nine times. The rearrangement links TRBV4-2 to TRBJ1-1; TRBD1 agrees at 7 bases. V lost 3 bases to trimming and J lost 5 bases; unmatched junction nucleotides: 9. The CDR3 contains 15 residues. Germline V gene sequence: CDR1 LGHNA, CDR2 YNFKEQ. CDR3 protein: CASSQAQGGGTEAFF. The DNA for the CDR3 is TGTGCCAGCAGCCAGGCCCAGGGGGGTGGTACTGAAGCTTTCTTT.

The sample holds one count of this clone. The V call is TRBV27, the J call TRBJ1-1, with D perhaps matching TRBD1 (5 bases). CDR3 length equals 14 residues. Trimming removed 4 bases from V and 0 bases from J, with 9 bases in between. Germline V CDR1 and CDR2: MNHEY, SMNVEV (reference sequence). The CDR3 is CASSWGGVNTEAFF. CDR3 sequence (DNA): TGTGCCAGCAGTTGGGGGGGGGTGAACACTGAAGCTTTCTTT.

This clone was detected only once. This chain joins TRBV5-1 and TRBJ2-3; 8 nucleotides line up with TRBD2. Germline V gives CDR1 SGHRS, CDR2 YFSETQ. V lost 3 bases and J lost 0; bases outside the gene matches: 3. The CDR3 is 15 amino acids. The CDR3 spells CASSSTSGSTDTQYF. CDR3 nucleotide sequence: TGCGCCAGCAGCTCTACTAGCGGAAGCACAGATACGCAGTATTTT.

The gene calls are TRBV18 and TRBJ1-2, with 9 bases fitting TRBD1. The CDR3 sequence is 15 residues long. From germline, CDR1 is KGHSH and CDR2 LQKENI. The V and J ends lost 5 bases and 6 bases, in that order; junction bases with no gene match: 10. CDR3 in amino acids: CASSSTGGAGDGYTF. The CDR3 nucleotides read TGTGCCAGCTCATCTACAGGGGGCGCCGGGGATGGCTACACCTTC.